The clone carrying this T cell receptor (beta chain) was seen a handful of times. These data come from a study of blood T cell repertoires in COVID-19. Measured with immunoSEQ multiplex PCR; TCRdb has only the in-frame clones, and not every one. The profile shows a few hundred thousand clones, roughly nine tenths of them singletons. CDR3 size: 14 residues. CDR1 and CDR2 from the germline V gene are SQVTM and ANQGSEA. J was trimmed by 2 bases and V by 6 bases; bases with no gene match: 8. The rearrangement uses TRBV29-1 and TRBJ1-2; 8 nucleotides agree with TRBD1. Sequenced: PBMCs or T cells enriched from blood (not recorded which). This receptor was identified in a woman aged 25 to 39 who had recovered from COVID-19. CDR3: CSVYPGTGNYGYTF. DNA for the CDR3: TGCAGCGTCTACCCCGGGACAGGAAACTATGGCTACACCTTC.